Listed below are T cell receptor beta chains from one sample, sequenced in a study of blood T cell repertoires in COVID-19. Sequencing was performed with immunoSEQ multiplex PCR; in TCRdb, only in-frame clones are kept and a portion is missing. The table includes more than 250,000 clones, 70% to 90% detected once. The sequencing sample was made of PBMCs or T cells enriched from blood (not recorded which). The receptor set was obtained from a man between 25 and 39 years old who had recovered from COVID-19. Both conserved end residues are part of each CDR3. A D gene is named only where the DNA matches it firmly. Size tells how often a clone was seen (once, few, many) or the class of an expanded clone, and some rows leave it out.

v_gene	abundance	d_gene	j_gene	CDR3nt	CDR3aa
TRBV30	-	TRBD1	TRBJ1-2	TGTGCCTGGGACAGGGACAACTATGGCTACACCTTC	CAWDRDNYGYTF
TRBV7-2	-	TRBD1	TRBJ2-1	TGTGCCAGCAGCCTGACCGGGACAGGGGTAAATGAGCAGTTCTTC	CASSLTGTGVNEQFF
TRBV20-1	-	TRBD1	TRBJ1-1	TGCAGTGCTAGTGCTGGGCAGGGGGCCACTGAAGCTTTCTTT	CSASAGQGATEAFF
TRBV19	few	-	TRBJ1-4	TGTGCCAGTAGTACCAGACAGACAACTAATGAAAAACTGTTTTTT	CASSTRQTTNEKLFF
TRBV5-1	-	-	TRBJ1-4	TGCGCCAGCCTGGGGGCGGATGAAAAACTGTTTTTT	CASLGADEKLFF
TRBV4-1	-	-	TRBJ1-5	TGCGCCAGCAGCCTTCGACTCGGGAGCGATAGCAATCAGCCCCAGCATTTT	CASSLRLGSDSNQPQHF
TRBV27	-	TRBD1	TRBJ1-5	TGTGCCAGCAGTTCCCGGGACAGGGCTATCCTTGGGCCCCAGCATTTT	CASSSRDRAILGPQHF
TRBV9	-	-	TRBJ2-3	TGTGCCAGCAGCCTCGGGGGTACAGATACGCAGTATTTT	CASSLGGTDTQYF
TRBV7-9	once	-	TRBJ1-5	TGTGCCAGCAGCTTAAAGGGGAGCAATCAGCCCCAGCATTTT	CASSLKGSNQPQHF
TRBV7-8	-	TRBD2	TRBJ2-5	TGTGCCAGCAGCTTAGATACACTAGCGGGGGGCCTGAAGACCCAGTACTTC	CASSLDTLAGGLKTQYF
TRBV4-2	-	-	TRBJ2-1	TGTGCCAGCAGCCAAGTGAGCGGAATAGCCTACAATGAGCAGTTCTTC	CASSQVSGIAYNEQFF
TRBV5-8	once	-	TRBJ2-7	TGTGCCAGCAGCTTGGCCATAGAGTACTTC	CASSLAIEYF
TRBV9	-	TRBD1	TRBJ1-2	TGTGCCAGCAGCCAACAGGGGGGACCTAACTATGGCTACACCTTC	CASSQQGGPNYGYTF
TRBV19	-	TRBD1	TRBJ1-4	TGTGCCAGGGGACAGGGGATGTCAAATGAAAAACTGTTTTTT	CARGQGMSNEKLFF
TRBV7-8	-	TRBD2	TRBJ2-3	TGTGCCAGCAGCTTATGGCTAGCGGGGGCCCGAGGGACGCAGTATTTT	CASSLWLAGARGTQYF
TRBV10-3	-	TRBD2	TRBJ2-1	TGTGCCATCAGTGACGGGGGGGCCCTCTACAATGAGCAGTTCTTC	CAISDGGALYNEQFF
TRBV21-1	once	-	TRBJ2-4	TGTGCCAGCAGCAAAGAGGGGCCTGAGAACATTCAGTACTTC	CASSKEGPENIQYF
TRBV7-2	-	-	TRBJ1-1	TGTGCCAGTAGGATAGGGGGAAGCCGACCGAACACTGAAGCTTTCTTT	CASRIGGSRPNTEAFF
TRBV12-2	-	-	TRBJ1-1	TGTGCAAGCCTGAAAACAGGGCACGGGACTGAAGCTTTCTTT	CASLKTGHGTEAFF
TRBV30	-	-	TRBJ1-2	TGTGCCTGGAGCGACTACGGAGGCAACACCTTC	CAWSDYGGNTF
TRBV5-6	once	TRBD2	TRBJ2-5	TGTGCCAGCAGCTTGGGACTAGCGGGGAACCAAGAGACCCAGTACTTC	CASSLGLAGNQETQYF
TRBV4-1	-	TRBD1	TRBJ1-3	TGCGCCAGCAGCCGCACAGGGGGTATGGAGAGAAACACCATATATTTT	CASSRTGGMERNTIYF
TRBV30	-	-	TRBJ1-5	TGTGCCTGGAGTGTACGGGGGAATCAGCCCCAGCATTTT	CAWSVRGNQPQHF
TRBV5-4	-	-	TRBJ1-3	TGTGCCAGCAGCTTATACACCTCTGGAAACACCATATATTTT	CASSLYTSGNTIYF
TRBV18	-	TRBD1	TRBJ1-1	TGTGCCAGCTCACGAAACCAGGGGGCGCCTGGGTCGAACACTGAAGCTTTCTTT	CASSRNQGAPGSNTEAFF
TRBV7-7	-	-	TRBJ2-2	TGTGCTAGCAGCCCGGACACCGGGGAGCTGTTTTTT	CASSPDTGELFF
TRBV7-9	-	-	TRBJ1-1	TGTGCCAGCAGCTTATTGGGAGGCGGGACTGAAGCTTTCTTT	CASSLLGGGTEAFF
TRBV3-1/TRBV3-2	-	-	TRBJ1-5	TGTGCCAGCAGCCAAACCAGTATTTTCCCCCTCAATGGCCGTCAGCCCCAGCATTTT	CASSQTSIFPLNGRQPQHF
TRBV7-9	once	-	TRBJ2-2	TGTGCCAGCAGCTTAGGGCCCACCGGGGAGCTGTTTTTT	CASSLGPTGELFF
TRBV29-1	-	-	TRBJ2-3	TGCAGCGTTGAAGATCCTACTAGGGCAGATACGCAGTATTTT	CSVEDPTRADTQYF
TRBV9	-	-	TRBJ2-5	TGTGCCAGCAGCGTAGCAACTGGGGGCAGGGAGACCCAGTACTTC	CASSVATGGRETQYF
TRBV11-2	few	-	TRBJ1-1	TGTGCCAGCAGCAAACTGGGGGGGGCCACTGAAGCTTTCTTT	CASSKLGGATEAFF
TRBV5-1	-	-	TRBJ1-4	TGCGCCAGCAGCTTGGATGGCAGGGGTGAGGAAAAACTGTTTTTT	CASSLDGRGEEKLFF
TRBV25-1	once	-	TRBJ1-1	TGTGCCAGCACCCCCGCGCCCGGGACATCGAACACTGAAGCTTTCTTT	CASTPAPGTSNTEAFF
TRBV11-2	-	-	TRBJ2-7	TGTGCCAGCAGCCTAGTACAGGGATCCTACGAGCAGTACTTC	CASSLVQGSYEQYF
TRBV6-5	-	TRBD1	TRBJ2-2	TGTGCCAGCCGAGGGACAGACACCGGGGAGCTGTTTTTT	CASRGTDTGELFF
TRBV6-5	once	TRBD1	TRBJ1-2	TGTGCCAGCAGTTACCGCGGGACAGGGGGCTATGGCTACACCTTC	CASSYRGTGGYGYTF
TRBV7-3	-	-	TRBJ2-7	TGTGCCAGCAGCCCCCCTTCAGATATCTACGAGCAGTACTTC	CASSPPSDIYEQYF
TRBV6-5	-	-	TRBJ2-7	TGTGCCACGAGCCGTAAAAGAGCCTACGAGCAGTACTTC	CATSRKRAYEQYF
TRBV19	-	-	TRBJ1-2	TGTGCCAGTAGTACGACATCTTATGGCTACACCTTC	CASSTTSYGYTF
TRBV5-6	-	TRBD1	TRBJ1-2	TGTGCCAGCAGCGTAAACAGGGGCGGCTACACCTTC	CASSVNRGGYTF
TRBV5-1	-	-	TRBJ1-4	TGCGCCAGCAGCTTGGCAGGTGGTGCAACTAATGAAAAACTGTTTTTT	CASSLAGGATNEKLFF
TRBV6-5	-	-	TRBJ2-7	TGTGCCAGCGGGTCAACGGGGGAGTACGAGCAGTACTTC	CASGSTGEYEQYF
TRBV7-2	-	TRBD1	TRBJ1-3	TGTGCCAGCAGCTTAGGGACAGGGACTGGAAACACCATATATTTT	CASSLGTGTGNTIYF
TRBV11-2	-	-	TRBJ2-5	TGTGCCAGCAGCTTATATCGGTCCCAAGAGACCCAGTACTTC	CASSLYRSQETQYF